A selection of T cell receptor beta chains follows, all from one sample in a study of Ad26.COV2.S vaccination and SARS-CoV-2 variants. The data were produced by immunoSEQ multiplex PCR, yet TCRdb's version contains in-frame clones alone and is incomplete. The profile shows about 350,000 clones, 70% to 90% of them singletons. This sample comprised peripheral blood, obtained in a trial of Ad26.COV2.S vaccine versus placebo. These receptors were collected from a person between 18 and 65 years old who received the Ad26.COV2.S COVID-19 vaccine or a placebo. The CDR3 runs from the conserved cysteine through the conserved F or W. The order of the fields is CDR3 DNA, CDR3 protein, V gene, D gene, J gene, clone size. The D gene is left open where the match is weak. For some rows the clone size is stated as once, few or many, or as a class when expanded; others skip it.

TGTGCCAGCAGCTTGGGGGGCTCTGGGGGCTCTGGAAACACCATATATTTT CASSLGGSGGSGNTIYF TRBV5-4 . TRBJ1-3 .
TGTGCCAGCAGGGCCGGGACAGGGCCCCTTTATGGCTACACCTTC CASRAGTGPLYGYTF TRBV2 TRBD1 TRBJ1-2 many
TGTGCCAGCTGGGCTTGGGACACTGAAGCTTTCTTT CASWAWDTEAFF TRBV28 . TRBJ1-1 .
TGTGCCAGCAGTTTAGCAGGTTTGAACACCGGGGAGCTGTTTTTT CASSLAGLNTGELFF TRBV28 . TRBJ2-2 few
. CASSSGGINEQFF TRBV6-5 . TRBJ2-1 .
TGTGCCAGCAGCTTGACAGCTTCCTACAATGAGCAGTTCTTC CASSLTASYNEQFF TRBV7-9 . TRBJ2-1 .
TGTGCCAGCAGCCCCAAAAACAGACTTCTTAAGAAGGACAAAGAGACCCAGTACTTC CASSPKNRLLKKDKETQYF TRBV7-9 . TRBJ2-5 .
TGTGCCAGCAGCCCCGGAGTAGCAGATACGCAGTATTTT CASSPGVADTQYF TRBV5-5 . TRBJ2-3 once
TGTGCCAGCAGGAGCGGAGGGGGCACTGAAGCTTTCTTT CASRSGGGTEAFF TRBV5-4 . TRBJ1-1 .
TGTGCCACCAGATCGGGACAGGGGAACACCGGGGAGCTGTTTTTT CATRSGQGNTGELFF TRBV15 TRBD1 TRBJ2-2 .
TGTGCCAGCAGTTTCGTTGGACTAGATACTCAAGAGACCCAGTACTTC CASSFVGLDTQETQYF TRBV27 TRBD2 TRBJ2-5 .
TGTGCCAGTAGTATTGATAACGAGCAGTACTTC CASSIDNEQYF TRBV19 . TRBJ2-7 once
TGTGCCAGCAGCCAAAGGACAGGGGGCACTGAAGCTTTCTTT CASSQRTGGTEAFF TRBV4-2 TRBD1 TRBJ1-1 .
TGTGCCAGCAAGAGGGGGTCGGGTAATCAGCCCCAGCATTTT CASKRGSGNQPQHF TRBV6-5 . TRBJ1-5 .
TGTGCCAGCAGTTTAAACACCGATCAGCCCCAGCATTTT CASSLNTDQPQHF TRBV6-2/TRBV6-3 . TRBJ1-5 .
TGTGCTAGTGGTCGGGACAGGGTTTTTTACACCTTC CASGRDRVFYTF TRBV12-5 TRBD1 TRBJ1-2 .
TGTGCCAGCAGTTCACCCGGGACAGGGAACAATTCACCCCTCCACTTT CASSSPGTGNNSPLHF TRBV28 TRBD1 TRBJ1-6 once
TGTGCCAGCAGTGAAGCGATCGTGGACGAGCAGTACTTC CASSEAIVDEQYF TRBV2 . TRBJ2-7 few
TGTGCCAGCAGTCCCTACACGGGATACTACGAGCAGTACTTC CASSPYTGYYEQYF TRBV27 . TRBJ2-7 .
TGTGCCAGTAGTATAAGAATGGGTCAGCCCCAGCATTTT CASSIRMGQPQHF TRBV19 . TRBJ1-5 once
TGTGCCAGTAATGCAGGGGGCGGAAGGGACACTGAAGCTTTCTTT CASNAGGGRDTEAFF TRBV19 TRBD1 TRBJ1-1 .
TGTGCCTGGAGTGTACCCAGGGTTCACAATGAGCAGTTCTTC CAWSVPRVHNEQFF TRBV30 . TRBJ2-1 many
TGCGCCAGCAGCCAAGCAACGAGCTCTGGAAACACCATATATTTT CASSQATSSGNTIYF TRBV4-3 . TRBJ1-3 .
TGCGCCAGCAGTGAGAGGTCGAGGGGGGGGACCCAGTACTTC CASSERSRGGTQYF TRBV10-1 . TRBJ2-5 .
TGTGCCAGCAGCCGCCCGGAGAGCGGCTACACCTTC CASSRPESGYTF TRBV6-2/TRBV6-3 . TRBJ1-2 .
TGTGCCAGCAGGCCTACTATGACTGGGGAGACCCAGTACTTC CASRPTMTGETQYF TRBV6-5 . TRBJ2-5 .
TGTGCCAGCTCACCAGGGGTAGCCAATCAGCCCCAGCATTTT CASSPGVANQPQHF TRBV18 . TRBJ1-5 .
TGTGCCTGGGACCGTCAAGGCATGAACACTGAAGCTTTCTTT CAWDRQGMNTEAFF TRBV30 . TRBJ1-1 .
TGTGCCAGCAGCCCCTCTGGCCCCTACGAGCAGTACTTC CASSPSGPYEQYF TRBV7-2 . TRBJ2-7 .
TGTGCCAGCAAGTCTGAAGTCGAGGAGTATTTT CASKSEVEEYF TRBV6-5 . TRBJ2-3 .
TGTGCCAGTAGTACTGTGGACAGAAATTCACCCCTCCACTTT CASSTVDRNSPLHF TRBV19 . TRBJ1-6 .
TGTGCCAGCAGCCCGAGGACAGGGGGAACAGATACGCAGTATTTT CASSPRTGGTDTQYF TRBV14 TRBD1 TRBJ2-3 .
TGTGCCAGCAGTTTACGATTATCGGGGGGACACGCACGGCCAGATACGCAGTATTTT CASSLRLSGGHARPDTQYF TRBV28 . TRBJ2-3 .
TGCGCCAGCAGCCAGGGGACTAGCGGGGGGGCCAGAGATACGCAGTATTTT CASSQGTSGGARDTQYF TRBV5-1 TRBD2 TRBJ2-3 .
TGTGCCAGCAGATTGACAGGGGGTAATGAAAAACTGTTTTTT CASRLTGGNEKLFF TRBV25-1 TRBD1 TRBJ1-4 .
TGTGCCAGTAGGGCGGAGGTCGCGGGTGGAAACACCATATATTTT CASRAEVAGGNTIYF TRBV19 . TRBJ1-3 once
TGTGCCGTAAGACAGGGGCTCTCCTACGAGCAGTACTTC CAVRQGLSYEQYF TRBV2 TRBD1 TRBJ2-7 few
TGCGCCAGCAGCTTAGTAGTGAACACTGAAGCTTTCTTT CASSLVVNTEAFF TRBV5-1 . TRBJ1-1 .
TGTGCCAGCAGCTTACTGACAGGGCCATACGGCTACACCTTC CASSLLTGPYGYTF TRBV11-2 TRBD1 TRBJ1-2 .
TGTGCCAGCAGCTTGCTAAGGGGAGATAATGAAAAACTGTTTTTT CASSLLRGDNEKLFF TRBV5-6 . TRBJ1-4 .
TGTGCCAGCTCATTAAAGGGGAGCTCCTACGAGCAGTACTTC CASSLKGSSYEQYF TRBV18 . TRBJ2-7 .
TGTGCCTGGACCCAGACAGGGGGCTGGTACGAGCAGTACTTC CAWTQTGGWYEQYF TRBV30 TRBD1 TRBJ2-7 .
TGTGCCAGCAGCTTAGGCACGACAGGAATGGACACCGGGGAGCTGTTTTTT CASSLGTTGMDTGELFF TRBV7-8 . TRBJ2-2 .
TGCGCCAGCAGCGCCGACAGGTTGTACAATGAGCAGTTCTTC CASSADRLYNEQFF TRBV5-1 . TRBJ2-1 once
TGTGCCAGCAGTTATGGGACTAGCGGGAGAACAGATACGCAGTATTTT CASSYGTSGRTDTQYF TRBV6-2/TRBV6-3 TRBD2 TRBJ2-3 .
TGTGCCAGCAGCCGTCTAGCGGGGGGATCAGATACGCAGTATTTT CASSRLAGGSDTQYF TRBV5-5 TRBD2 TRBJ2-3 .
TGTGCCAGCAGTTACTCAAAGGTGCGGCGCGGCTACACCTTC CASSYSKVRRGYTF TRBV6-5 . TRBJ1-2 .